This T cell receptor (beta chain) was observed in a study of blood T cells in healthy people across ages (dated by TCRdb to between 2014 and 2017). Study-level background: In model experiments, roughly one uniquely barcoded TCR beta cDNA molecule per two T cells was captured by template switching. Age-related changes in TCR beta repertoire diversity were measured in the study by deep sequencing normalized with unique cDNA molecular identifiers. Donors were grouped into four age groups: young (average approximately 15 years), middle-aged (less than 40), aged (around 60) and long-lived (roughly 80). The study analyzed two additional independent replicas of 1 million unique cDNA reads from the same blood draw for two donors, one aged 18 to 30 and one aged 80 or older. To avoid experimental bias, donors of different ages were distributed randomly across sequencing lanes. The research as a whole found: Estimates of total diversity based on one million sequenced T cells were considered lower bounds and underestimates. The percentage of naive T cells measured by flow cytometry correlated strongly with observed TCR beta diversity. Donor CMV infection status was unknown, potentially confounding age-related changes in expanded clonotypes. Compared with the aged group, more naive CD4+ T cells, fewer expanded clones and increased TCR diversity were shown by the long-lived group, suggesting age selection. As age increased, observed TCR beta diversity per million T cells dropped in a roughly linear way, and a significant reduction was already evident by age 40. Bulk unsorted PBMC profiling prevented conclusive comparison of naive and antigen-experienced compartments.

From the germline V gene (reference sequence), CDR1 is DFQATT and CDR2 is SNEGSKA. Trimming takes 8 bases off V and 4 bases off J; junction bases not matched to a gene: 12. The CDR3 has 14 amino acids, counting the end cysteine and phenylalanine. The kept DNA is CDR3 alone, 42 bases in frame from the first base. The library was generated by 5' RACE. Sequencer: Illumina HiSeq 2500. A second 7 to 11 cycle PCR used a sample-barcoded 5' primer and a J-beta primer mix. A unique molecular identifier was introduced onto each TCR beta cDNA molecule by a template-switch 5' adaptor carrying 12 random nucleotides. Each sample yielded at least 2.5 million CDR3-containing paired-end reads. First-strand cDNA synthesis was performed from all RNA using the Mint cDNA synthesis kit, with priming by a TRBC-specific oligonucleotide. All cDNA was treated with uracil-DNA glycosylase and then went through a first 18-cycle PCR with the universal primers M1SS and BC2_uni_R. Per the source publication's procedure: For normalization, 1 million high-quality reads, each with a distinct molecular identifier, were randomly selected from each sample. Instead of being binned into consensus sequences, reads with shared molecular identifiers were discarded. CDR3 identification, clonotype clustering and error correction used MiTCR with a Q25 quality threshold and the strictest error-elimination algorithm. A nonparametric unseen species model with Euler transformation was used to estimate lower-bound total TCR beta diversity. The public reads were quality trimmed at Q25 with fastp and then assembled into clones with MiXCR by TCRdb, keeping productive beta chains. Records with the same CDR3 protein are collapsed into one entry carrying the most frequent genes and DNA. What appears here as the V and J calls and clone size reflects TCRdb's work, not the paper's. This sample comprises around 1,100,000 distinct CDR3 sequences, more than 30% of them detected only once. About an eighth of the sample is held by the ten biggest clonotypes.

Remarks on this clonotype: Its antigen is currently not known. Per-base qualities were not stored, and no clone one base away is much larger.

The 39 donors, aged about 6 to 95 years, were systemically healthy Caucasian individuals from Russia. Each donor gave ten milliliters of peripheral blood, collected into EDTA-treated Vacutainer tubes. PBMCs were isolated by Ficoll-Paque density-gradient centrifugation, with at least 6 million obtained per sample. Trizol reagent was used to extract total RNA from the PBMCs, yielding at least 5.5 micrograms per sample. Naive CD45RAhigh/CD27high T cell percentages were measured by flow cytometry on a PBMC aliquot from every donor. This TCR was sampled from a man between 18 and 35 years old in good health. The sequencing sample was made of blood. The chain couples TRBV20-1 to TRBJ2-5; 8 middle bases align to TRBD2. The DNA sequence follows: TGCAGTCCAGACGCGGGGGGCTTCGGAGAGACCCAGTACTTC. Its translation is CSPDAGGFGETQYF.